Below, one TCR beta chain is given with its context. These data originate in a study of cytomegalovirus exposure and HLA in healthy donors. Primers: 60 Vbeta forward and 13 Jbeta reverse. Data came from immunoSEQ multiplex PCR; TCRdb stores just in-frame clones and leaves some out. Among 190,000 or so clones listed, 82% were seen once. CDR1 and CDR2 (germline): LNHDA, SQIVND (reference sequence). V lost 3 bases and J 2 bases, leaving 8 bases between the germline ends. The length of the CDR3 is 14 residues. This TCR was recovered from a woman aged 50 to 60 in good health and CMV-seropositive. The chain couples TRBV19 to TRBJ1-5; D may be TRBD1 (5 bases). Sample: PBMCs. The CDR3 loop is CASSIPQGNQPQHF. The CDR3 coding sequence is TGTGCCAGTAGTATTCCACAGGGCAATCAGCCCCAGCATTTT.